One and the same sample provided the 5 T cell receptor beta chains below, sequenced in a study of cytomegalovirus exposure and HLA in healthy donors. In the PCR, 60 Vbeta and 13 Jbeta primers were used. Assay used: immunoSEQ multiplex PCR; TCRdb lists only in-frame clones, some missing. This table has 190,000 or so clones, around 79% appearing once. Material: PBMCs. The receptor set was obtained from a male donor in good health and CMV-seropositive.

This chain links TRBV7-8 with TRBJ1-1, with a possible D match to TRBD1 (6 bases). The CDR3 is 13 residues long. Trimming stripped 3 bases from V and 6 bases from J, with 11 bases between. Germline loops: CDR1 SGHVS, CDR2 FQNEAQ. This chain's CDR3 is CASSLGGRAEAFF. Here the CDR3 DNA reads TGTGCCAGCAGCTTGGGGGGGCGGGCTGAAGCTTTCTTT.

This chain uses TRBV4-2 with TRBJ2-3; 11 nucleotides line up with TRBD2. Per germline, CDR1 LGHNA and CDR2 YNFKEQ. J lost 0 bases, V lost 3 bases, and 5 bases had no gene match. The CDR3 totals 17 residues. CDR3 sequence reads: CASSHTSGGASTDTQYF. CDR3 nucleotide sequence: TGTGCCAGCAGCCATACTAGCGGGGGAGCTAGCACAGATACGCAGTATTTT.

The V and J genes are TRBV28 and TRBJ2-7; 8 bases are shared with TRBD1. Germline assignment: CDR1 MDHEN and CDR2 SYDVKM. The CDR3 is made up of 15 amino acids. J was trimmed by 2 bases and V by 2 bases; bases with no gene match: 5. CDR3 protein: CASSLTPTGAYEQYF. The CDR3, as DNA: TGTGCCAGCAGTTTAACCCCGACAGGGGCCTACGAGCAGTACTTC.

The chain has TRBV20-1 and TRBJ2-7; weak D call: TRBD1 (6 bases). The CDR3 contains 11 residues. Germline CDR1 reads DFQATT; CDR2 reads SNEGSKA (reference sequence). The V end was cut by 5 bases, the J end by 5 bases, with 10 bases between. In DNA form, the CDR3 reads TGCAGTGCTCCCTACAGGGACGAGCAGTACTTC. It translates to CSAPYRDEQYF.

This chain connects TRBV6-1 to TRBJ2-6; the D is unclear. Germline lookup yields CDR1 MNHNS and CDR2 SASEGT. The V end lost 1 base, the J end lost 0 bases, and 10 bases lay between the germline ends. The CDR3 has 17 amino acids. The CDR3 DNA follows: TGTGCCAGCAGTGAAGAGCTACGGTTCTCTGGGGCCAACGTCCTGACTTTC. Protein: CASSEELRFSGANVLTF.